Within the sample, the clone carrying this TCR beta chain is medium-sized. This entry belongs to a study of blood T cell repertoires in COVID-19. Study-wide context: From the United States, Italy and Spain came samples of acute and convalescent COVID-19. PBMCs, B-cell-depleted T cells, or T cells were the source of the cDNA or gDNA that made up the material.

Original processing methods: Estimation of nucleated cell counts was performed using reference gene primer amplification. The data were produced by immunoSEQ multiplex PCR, yet TCRdb's version contains in-frame clones alone and is incomplete. The V and J calls and clone size come from that table; D and trimming were worked out from the DNA. Counted here are about 150,000 clones, 75% to 90% occurring once; the ten biggest clones make up about 4%. Germline lookup yields CDR1 SEHNR and CDR2 FQNEAQ (reference sequence). The CDR3 totals 12 residues. V lost 6 bases, J lost 3 bases, and 9 bases lay in between.

What was sequenced was peripheral blood. The chain combines TRBV7-9 with TRBJ2-7; D is possibly TRBD1 (6 bases). This sequence was found in a woman aged 55-69 years with active or convalescent COVID-19. Written as DNA, the CDR3 is TGTGCCAGCAGAGACAGGAACTACGAGCAGTACTTC. Residues: CASRDRNYEQYF.